This is a list of T cell receptor beta chains from one sample in a study of a mutant IDH1 vaccine in newly diagnosed glioma. The antigens of these receptors remain unknown. Using immunoSEQ multiplex PCR, the repertoire was profiled, and TCRdb retains in-frame clones only, with some absent. The profile shows roughly 22,000 clones, approximately 89% of them singletons. This specimen was PBMCs, taken from a glioma patient whose treatment included an IDH1 peptide vaccine. The receptors derive from a woman aged 40 to 55 with glioma. Both conserved end residues are part of each CDR3. A D gene is named only where the DNA matches it firmly. Clone size is given for some rows only: seen once, a few or many times, or a class if the clone is expanded.

j_gene,v_gene,d_gene,abundance,CDR3nt,CDR3aa
TRBJ2-5,TRBV4-3,NA,NA,TGCGCCAGCAGCCATATTCCTTTAGCGATCCAAGAGACCCAGTACTTC,CASSHIPLAIQETQYF
TRBJ2-7,TRBV5-1,TRBD1,NA,TGCGCCAGCAGCTTGCTGCCGACAGGGAGTAGCCACGAGCAGTACTTC,CASSLLPTGSSHEQYF
TRBJ2-2,TRBV13,TRBD1,NA,TGTGCCAGCAGCAAAGGACAGGGCTTCACCGGGGAGCTGTTTTTT,CASSKGQGFTGELFF
TRBJ2-2,TRBV19,NA,NA,TGTGCCAGCCGCCCATCGGTCACCGGGGAGCTGTTTTTT,CASRPSVTGELFF
TRBJ1-6,TRBV6-4,NA,NA,TGTGCCAGCAGTGACTCGACGGGCTCCAATTCACCCCTCCACTTT,CASSDSTGSNSPLHF
TRBJ1-1,TRBV27,TRBD1,NA,TGTGCCAGCAGTTCTAGCAGGGGGGCTGAAGCTTTCTTT,CASSSSRGAEAFF
TRBJ1-1,TRBV4-1,NA,NA,TGCGCCAGCAGCCAAGGGCGGGGATGGGACACTGAAGCTTTCTTT,CASSQGRGWDTEAFF
TRBJ1-1,TRBV15,NA,few,TGTGCCACCAGCAGAGGACGGCTGAACACTGAAGCTTTCTTT,CATSRGRLNTEAFF
TRBJ1-1,TRBV6-5,TRBD1,NA,TGTGCCAGCAGTTCCGGGACAGGGCAAACTGAAGCTTTCTTT,CASSSGTGQTEAFF
TRBJ2-5,TRBV27,TRBD2,NA,TGTGCCAGCAGTGTGGCGGGGGGGCGCGGGACCCAGTACTTC,CASSVAGGRGTQYF
TRBJ1-1,TRBV7-8,NA,NA,TGTGCCAGCAGCTTAGGACCCACTAATGAAGCTTTCTTT,CASSLGPTNEAFF
TRBJ1-4,TRBV5-1,NA,NA,TGCGCCAGCAGCTTGGAGGGGGGAGCGACTAATGAAAAACTGTTTTTT,CASSLEGGATNEKLFF
TRBJ2-5,TRBV5-4,TRBD2,NA,TGTGCCAGCAGCTTGGCCGACGGAGAAGGGGAGGGTAGGAAAGAGACCCAGTACTTC,CASSLADGEGEGRKETQYF
TRBJ1-1,TRBV2,TRBD1,NA,TGTGCCAGCACGAGGGAGGGACAGATGAACACTGAAGCTTTCTTT,CASTREGQMNTEAFF
TRBJ1-3,TRBV6-5,NA,NA,TGTGCCAGCAGCCCCAGCTCTGGAAACACCATATATTTT,CASSPSSGNTIYF
TRBJ1-2,TRBV5-1,TRBD1,once,TGCGCCAGCAGCTTAACGGGGGACAGGTCTAACTATGGCTACACCTTC,CASSLTGDRSNYGYTF
TRBJ1-5,TRBV19,TRBD1,NA,TGTGCCAGTATCGGGGACAGGGGGAATCAGCCCCAGCATTTT,CASIGDRGNQPQHF
TRBJ2-7,TRBV10-3,NA,NA,TGTGCCATCGGCGAGTTCTACGAGCAGTACTTC,CAIGEFYEQYF
TRBJ1-1,TRBV7-8,TRBD1,NA,TGTGCCAGCAGCTTAGATGCCAGGGGGGCCACTGAAGCTTTCTTT,CASSLDARGATEAFF
TRBJ1-2,TRBV2,NA,once,TGTGCCAGCAGTGTCCGGATCAGGGCCCAAGGCGTAAATGGCTACACCTTC,CASSVRIRAQGVNGYTF
TRBJ1-2,TRBV10-2,NA,NA,TGCGCCAGCAGTGAGTCGTACGCAGCCCTTCGCTACACCTTC,CASSESYAALRYTF
TRBJ1-4,TRBV2,NA,NA,TGTGCCAGCGGTGGTGCATTGGGGGGCATAGGGGAAAAACTGTTTTTT,CASGGALGGIGEKLFF
TRBJ2-3,TRBV21-1,NA,NA,TGTGCCAGCACCCCGGGGAGTAGATTCACAGATACGCAGTATTTT,CASTPGSRFTDTQYF
TRBJ2-2,TRBV11-2,NA,NA,TGTGCCAGCAGCCTCCACACCGGGGAGCTGTTTTTT,CASSLHTGELFF
TRBJ1-1,TRBV18,TRBD1,NA,TGTGCCAGCTCACCTTACAGGGGGCAGGACACTGAAGCTTTCTTT,CASSPYRGQDTEAFF
TRBJ1-5,TRBV6-5,NA,NA,TGTGCCAGCAGTCTACAGGGAAGCAATCAGCCCCAGCATTTT,CASSLQGSNQPQHF
TRBJ2-7,TRBV27,TRBD2,once,TGTGCCAGCAGGCCTAACCCCGGGACTAGCGGGAGTGGCTCCTACGAGCAGTACTTC,CASRPNPGTSGSGSYEQYF
TRBJ1-4,TRBV20-1,NA,NA,TGCAGTGCTAGAGGGACCGGACTGTTTTTT,CSARGTGLFF
TRBJ2-7,TRBV19,NA,NA,TGTGCCAGTAGTATAGATCGAGGGGTCTACGAGCAGTACTTC,CASSIDRGVYEQYF
TRBJ1-2,TRBV10-3,NA,once,TGTGCCATCAGTGAGATGGGTAACTATGGCTACACCTTC,CAISEMGNYGYTF
TRBJ1-2,TRBV4-1,NA,NA,TGCGCCAGCAGCCAAGTGTCGAGGGACTACCTTTATGGCTACACCTTC,CASSQVSRDYLYGYTF
TRBJ2-7,TRBV30,NA,NA,TGTGCCTGGGGTACATACGAGCAGTACTTC,CAWGTYEQYF
TRBJ1-2,TRBV5-4,TRBD1,once,TGTGCCAGCAGCCGACCGGGACAGGGCGCCTATGGCTACACCTTC,CASSRPGQGAYGYTF
TRBJ1-6,TRBV2,TRBD1,few,TGTGCCAGCACGACAGGGAGGGACTCACCCCTCCACTTT,CASTTGRDSPLHF
TRBJ2-3,TRBV30,TRBD2,NA,TGTGCCTGGAGTGAACTAGCGGTTCACACAGATACGCAGTATTTT,CAWSELAVHTDTQYF
TRBJ2-3,TRBV18,NA,NA,TGTGCCAGCTCGGCCGTATGGGGCACAGATACGCAGTATTTT,CASSAVWGTDTQYF
TRBJ1-1,TRBV7-2,TRBD1,few,TGTGCCAGCAGCTTAAGACAGGGGGCGGCTGAAGCTTTCTTT,CASSLRQGAAEAFF
TRBJ1-2,TRBV7-9,NA,NA,TGTGCCAGCAGCTTAGTCGGAGACGGATATGGCTACACCTTC,CASSLVGDGYGYTF
TRBJ1-2,TRBV7-2,NA,once,TGTGCCAGCAGCTTAGGGCGGCCCAGGGTTACCACCTTC,CASSLGRPRVTTF
TRBJ2-7,TRBV4-1,TRBD1,NA,TGCGCCAGCAGCCAAGAGACAGGGGATACATACGAGCAGTACTTC,CASSQETGDTYEQYF
TRBJ1-5,TRBV6-6,NA,NA,TGTGCCACCCTTGGTAACAATCAGCCCCAGCATTTT,CATLGNNQPQHF
TRBJ2-7,TRBV30,NA,NA,TGTGCCTGGAACCGGGACTCCTACGAGCAGTACTTC,CAWNRDSYEQYF
TRBJ1-4,TRBV2,NA,once,TGTGCCAGCACCTACCGGACAGAACTGTTTTTT,CASTYRTELFF